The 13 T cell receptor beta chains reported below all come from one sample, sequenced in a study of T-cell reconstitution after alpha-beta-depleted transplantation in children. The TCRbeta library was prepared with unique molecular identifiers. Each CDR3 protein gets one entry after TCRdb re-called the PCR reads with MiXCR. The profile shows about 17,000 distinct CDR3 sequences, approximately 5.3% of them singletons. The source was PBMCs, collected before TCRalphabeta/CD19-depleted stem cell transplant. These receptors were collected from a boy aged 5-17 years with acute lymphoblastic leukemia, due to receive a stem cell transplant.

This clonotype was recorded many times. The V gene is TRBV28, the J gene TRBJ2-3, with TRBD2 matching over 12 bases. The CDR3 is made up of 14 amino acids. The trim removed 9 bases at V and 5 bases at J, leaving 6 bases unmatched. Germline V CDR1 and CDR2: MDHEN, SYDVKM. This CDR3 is CASLAGGPRDTQYF. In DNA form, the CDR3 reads TGTGCCAGTCTAGCGGGGGGGCCTAGAGATACGCAGTATTTT.

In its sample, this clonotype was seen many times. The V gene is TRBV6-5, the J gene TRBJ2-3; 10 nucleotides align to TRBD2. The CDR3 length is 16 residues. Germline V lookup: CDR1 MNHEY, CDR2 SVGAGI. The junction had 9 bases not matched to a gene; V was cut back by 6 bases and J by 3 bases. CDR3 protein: CASRKDSGGPTDTQYF. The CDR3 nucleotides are TGTGCCAGCAGAAAAGATAGCGGGGGGCCAACAGATACGCAGTATTTT.

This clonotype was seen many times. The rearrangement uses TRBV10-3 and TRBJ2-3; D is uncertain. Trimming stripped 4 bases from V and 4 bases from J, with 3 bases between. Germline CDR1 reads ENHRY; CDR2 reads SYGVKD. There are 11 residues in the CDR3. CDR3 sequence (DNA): TGTGCCATCAGTGCGGCAGATACGCAGTATTTT. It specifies CAISAADTQYF.

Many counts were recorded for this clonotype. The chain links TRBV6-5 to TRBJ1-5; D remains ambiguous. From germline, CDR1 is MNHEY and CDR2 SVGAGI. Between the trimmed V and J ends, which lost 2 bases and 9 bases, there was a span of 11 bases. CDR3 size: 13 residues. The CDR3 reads CASSYGSRGPQHF. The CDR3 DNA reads TGTGCCAGCAGTTACGGAAGTCGGGGGCCCCAGCATTTT.

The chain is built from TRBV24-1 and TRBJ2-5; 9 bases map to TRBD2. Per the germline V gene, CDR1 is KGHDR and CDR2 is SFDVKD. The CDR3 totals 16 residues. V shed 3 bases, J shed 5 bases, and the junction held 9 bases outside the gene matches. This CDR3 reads CATSDPQRGAGETQYF. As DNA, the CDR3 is TGTGCCACCAGTGATCCCCAGCGGGGGGCGGGGGAGACCCAGTACTTC.

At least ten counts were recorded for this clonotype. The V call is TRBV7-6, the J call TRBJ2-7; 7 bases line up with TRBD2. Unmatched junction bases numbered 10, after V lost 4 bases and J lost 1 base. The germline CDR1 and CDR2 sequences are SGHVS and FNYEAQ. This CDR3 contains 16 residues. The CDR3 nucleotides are TGTGCCAGCAGCTGGAGTTGGCCGGGAGGTTCCTACGAGCAGTACTTC. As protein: CASSWSWPGGSYEQYF.

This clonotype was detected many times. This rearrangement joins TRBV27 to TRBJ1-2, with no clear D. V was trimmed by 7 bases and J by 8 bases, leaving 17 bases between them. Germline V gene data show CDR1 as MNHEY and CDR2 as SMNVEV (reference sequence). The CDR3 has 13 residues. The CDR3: CASKVRESGGYTF. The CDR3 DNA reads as TGTGCCAGCAAGGTCCGGGAATCGGGGGGCTACACCTTC.

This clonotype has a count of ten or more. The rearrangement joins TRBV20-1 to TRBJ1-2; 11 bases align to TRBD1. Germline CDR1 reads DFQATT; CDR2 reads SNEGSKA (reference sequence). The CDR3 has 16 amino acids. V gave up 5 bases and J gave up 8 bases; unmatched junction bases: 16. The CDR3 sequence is CSADGWDRGAQGGYTF. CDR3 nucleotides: TGCAGTGCTGATGGGTGGGACAGGGGGGCCCAAGGAGGCTACACCTTC.

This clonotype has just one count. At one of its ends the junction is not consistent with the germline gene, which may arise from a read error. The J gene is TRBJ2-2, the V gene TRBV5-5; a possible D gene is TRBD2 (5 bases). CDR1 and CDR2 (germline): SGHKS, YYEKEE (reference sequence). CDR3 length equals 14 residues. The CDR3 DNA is TGTGCCATGGGCCGTGGACTGAGCACCGGGGAGCTGCTTTTT. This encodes CAMGRGLSTGELLF. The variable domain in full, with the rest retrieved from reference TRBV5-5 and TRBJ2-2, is DAGVTQSPTHLIKTRGQQVTLRCSPISGHKSVSWYQQVLGQGPQFIFQYYEKEERGRGNFPDRFSARQFPNYSSELNVNALLLGDSALYLCAMGRGLSTGELLFGEGSRLTVL.

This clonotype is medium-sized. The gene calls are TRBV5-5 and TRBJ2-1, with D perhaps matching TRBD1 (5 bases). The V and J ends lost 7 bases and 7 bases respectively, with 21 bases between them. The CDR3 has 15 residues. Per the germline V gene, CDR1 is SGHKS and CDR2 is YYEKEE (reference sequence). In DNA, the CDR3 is TGTGCCAGCGGGCAGGGTCCCCCTTCGCGGAATGAGCAGTTCTTC. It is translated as CASGQGPPSRNEQFF.

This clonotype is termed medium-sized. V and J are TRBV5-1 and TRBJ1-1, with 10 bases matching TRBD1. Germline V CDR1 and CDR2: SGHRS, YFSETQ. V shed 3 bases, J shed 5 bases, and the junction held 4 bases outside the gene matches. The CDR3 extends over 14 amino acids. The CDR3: CASSWGQGRTEAFF. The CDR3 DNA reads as TGCGCCAGCAGCTGGGGACAGGGGAGAACTGAAGCTTTCTTT. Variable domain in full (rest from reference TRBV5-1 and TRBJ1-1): KAGVTQTPRYLIKTRGQQVTLSCSPISGHRSVSWYQQTPGQGLQFLFEYFSETQRNKGNFPGRFSGRQFSNSRSEMNVSTLELGDSALYLCASSWGQGRTEAFFGQGTRLTVV.

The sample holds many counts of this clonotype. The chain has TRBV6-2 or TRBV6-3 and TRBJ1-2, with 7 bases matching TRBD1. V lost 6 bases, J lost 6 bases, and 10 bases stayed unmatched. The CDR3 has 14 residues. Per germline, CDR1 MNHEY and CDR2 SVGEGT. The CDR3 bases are TGTGCCAGCAGGCCCGGGCTACAGGGGCATGGCTACACCTTC. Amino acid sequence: CASRPGLQGHGYTF.

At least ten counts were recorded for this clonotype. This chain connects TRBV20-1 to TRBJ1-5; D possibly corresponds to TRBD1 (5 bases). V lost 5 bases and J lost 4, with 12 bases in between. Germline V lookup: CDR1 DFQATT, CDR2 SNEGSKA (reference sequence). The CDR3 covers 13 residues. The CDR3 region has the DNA TGCAGTGCTTCACGGGACGATAATCAGCCCCAGCATTTT. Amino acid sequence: CSASRDDNQPQHF.